This T cell receptor (beta chain) was profiled in a study of PD-1 blockade in mismatch repair-deficient tumors (dated by TCRdb to the late 2010s). For the wider study: Between September 2013 and late 2016, 90 or so consecutive patients with around twelve mismatch repair-deficient cancer types, all previously treated and progressing, were enrolled in the trial. Deep sequencing of TCR CDR3 regions was used to track tumor-associated T cell clones in peripheral blood of patients responding to PD-1 blockade. On the study overall, not on this receptor specifically: Tumor-resident clones, often undetectable in blood before treatment, expanded rapidly after pembrolizumab and then contracted, generally before radiologic responses.

The library was built by means of the immunoSEQ multiplex PCR assay. The clones in this table, taken by TCRdb from immuneACCESS, are in-frame only. Not every clone is retained; where verified, under half of the shortfall comes from an unresolved V gene, and the cause of the rest is unknown. In this sample the table shows fewer than 60,000 clones, around 77% of which occur a single time. The leading ten clones occupy less than 3.5% of the sample. Read against the paper, the sample's time point label means: peripheral blood before pembrolizumab. Mismatch repair deficiency in every enrolled patient was established by polymerase chain reaction or immunohistochemistry. TCR sequencing was performed for a few patients who responded to pembrolizumab therapy. Pembrolizumab PD-1 blockade was prospectively tested in advanced mismatch repair-deficient cancers, regardless of tissue of origin, in the phase II trial. Peripheral blood T cell samples were gathered serially, both before PD-1 blockade started and at multiple time points afterward. Blood sampling times were reported as weeks after the first pembrolizumab dose.

The V end gives up 0 bases and the J end 8 bases, leaving 9 bases in the junction not matched to a gene. The CDR3, cysteine through phenylalanine, is 15 amino acids long. Only the CDR3 DNA stays, 45 bases, in frame from base 1. The germline V gene supplies CDR1 SQVTM and CDR2 ANQGSEA. Comments on this clone: Its antigen target is currently unknown. No per-base quality is available; no much larger clone lies one base away.

The chain is made from TRBV29-1 and TRBJ1-4, and TRBD1 aligns with 7 junction nucleotides. Sequencing used PBMCs, obtained before pembrolizumab treatment. The TCR was taken from an adult with mismatch repair-deficient cancer. The sequenced DNA is TGCAGCGTTGAAGAAGTAGCAGGGGGATACGAAAAACTGTTTTTT. Its protein product is CSVEEVAGGYEKLFF. The reference TRBV29-1 and TRBJ1-4 proteins fill in what lies around the CDR3, so the full variable domain reads SAVISQKPSRDICQRGTSLTIQCQVDSQVTMMFWYRQQPGQSLTLIATANQGSEATYESGFVIDKFPISRPNLTFSTLTVSNMSPEDSSIYLCSVEEVAGGYEKLFFGSGTQLSVL.